These 31 T cell receptor beta chains originate from one sample sequenced in a study of identical twins. TCRdb itself ran the 5' RACE reads through MiXCR, one entry per CDR3 protein. The sample lists around 670,000 distinct CDR3 sequences, around 5.7% occurring once. The sample comprised naive T cells sorted from blood. Receptors originate from a man aged 18 to 35 in good health.

This clonotype was seen repeatedly, ten times or more. The chain links TRBV7-2 to TRBJ1-1; TRBD1 matches 7 bases. Per the germline V gene, CDR1 is SGHTA and CDR2 is FQGNSA. The CDR3 spans 15 residues. V lost 3 bases to trimming and J lost 6 bases; unmatched junction nucleotides: 10. The CDR3: CASSFDDRVIAEAFF. DNA of the CDR3: TGTGCCAGCAGCTTTGACGACAGGGTGATTGCTGAAGCTTTCTTT. Supplemented by reference TRBV7-2 and TRBJ1-1, the full variable domain reads GAGVSQSPSNKVTEKGKDVELRCDPISGHTALYWYRQSLGQGLEFLIYFQGNSAPDKSGLPSDRFSAERTGGSVSTLTIQRTQQEDSAVYLCASSFDDRVIAEAFFGQGTRLTVV.

This clonotype was observed at least ten times. This sequence joins TRBV20-1 and TRBJ2-3; 10 bases match TRBD2. CDR1 is DFQATT and CDR2 is SNEGSKA in the germline V gene (reference sequence). The CDR3 runs to 16 residues. Germline trimming cut 5 bases from V and 8 bases from J; bases unmatched to any gene: 16. The CDR3 DNA follows: TGCAGTGCTTCTGGATCTCCTAGCGGGAGTATTTCTACGCAGTATTTT. It encodes CSASGSPSGSISTQYF.

This clonotype came up many times. V usage is TRBV11-2 and J usage is TRBJ1-1; D may be TRBD1 (5 bases). Trimming pared 5 bases from V and 4 bases from J, leaving 23 bases between. The germline gives CDR1 SGHAT, CDR2 FQNNGV. The CDR3 consists of 17 residues. The CDR3 region has the DNA TGTGCCAGCAGCCCGCGCACCCTCAGGGAGGTAATCACTGAAGCTTTCTTT. Encoded protein: CASSPRTLREVITEAFF.

This clonotype showed up many times. The rearrangement uses TRBV20-1 and TRBJ2-5; 8 bases map to TRBD1. V shed 0 bases and J 5 bases; nucleotides not matched to a gene: 11. Looked up from germline, CDR1 is DFQATT and CDR2 is SNEGSKA (reference sequence). The CDR3 covers 16 residues. This CDR3 is CSARDPQGAARETQYF. In nucleotides, the CDR3 is TGCAGTGCTAGAGATCCCCAGGGGGCTGCGCGCGAGACCCAGTACTTC.

The rearrangement joins TRBV12-3 or TRBV12-4 to TRBJ2-1; TRBD2 agrees at 9 bases. The CDR3 contains 14 residues. After removal of 8 bases from V and 4 bases from J, the junction contained 6 bases not matched to a gene. CDR3 sequence: CASAIAGVYNEQFF. The CDR3 bases are TGTGCCAGCGCAATAGCGGGAGTATACAATGAGCAGTTCTTC.

In its sample, this clonotype was seen many times. This sequence joins TRBV5-1 and TRBJ2-7; D possibly corresponds to TRBD2 (5 bases). The CDR3 contains 14 residues. The germline gives CDR1 SGHRS, CDR2 YFSETQ. Trimming shortened V by 6 bases and J by 5 bases, and 18 bases separated the two germline ends. The CDR3 spells CASKIAEMRDEQYF. The CDR3 bases are TGCGCCAGCAAAATCGCAGAGATGCGGGACGAGCAGTACTTC.

This clonotype was detected many times. The rearrangement uses TRBV7-9 and TRBJ2-1; no clear D gene. Germline CDR1 and CDR2: SEHNR and FQNEAQ (reference sequence). V lost 5 bases and J 8 bases, leaving 10 bases between the germline ends. The CDR3 has 12 residues. The CDR3 here is CASSLARDEQFF. For the CDR3, the DNA is TGTGCCAGCAGCCTTGCTAGGGATGAGCAGTTCTTC.

This clonotype showed up many times. The gene calls are TRBV4-2 and TRBJ2-2; 7 nucleotides align to TRBD1. CDR3 length: 15 residues. Per germline, CDR1 LGHNA and CDR2 YNFKEQ. The trim removed 0 bases at V and 4 bases at J, leaving 2 bases unmatched. CDR3 loop: CASSQEGQITGELFF. The CDR3 nucleotides read TGTGCCAGCAGCCAAGAGGGACAGATCACCGGGGAGCTGTTTTTT.

This clonotype was seen many times. This chain links TRBV12-3 or TRBV12-4 with TRBJ2-7, with D unresolved. The CDR3 length is 13 residues. V lost 4 bases to trimming and J lost 0 bases, with 7 bases between them. The CDR3 loop is CASSSPASYEQYV. CDR3 nucleotides: TGTGCCAGCAGTTCTCCGGCCTCCTACGAGCAGTACGTC.

This clonotype has ten or more counts. The J gene is TRBJ2-1, the V gene TRBV7-3; 7 nucleotides line up with TRBD2. Per the germline V gene, CDR1 is SGHTA and CDR2 is FQGTGA. The junction had 7 bases not matched to a gene; V was cut back by 5 bases and J by 12 bases. The CDR3 length is 12 residues. The CDR3 coding sequence is TGTGCCAGCAGCATTGGGAGCGGGGTGCAGTTCTTC. Residues: CASSIGSGVQFF.

This clonotype came up many times. This chain connects TRBV12-3 or TRBV12-4 to TRBJ1-5, with D possibly being TRBD1 (5 bases). The CDR3 contains 15 residues. V dropped 6 bases and J dropped 3 bases, with 15 bases sitting between them. The CDR3 loop is CASRTSDRPNQPQHF. The CDR3 region has the DNA TGTGCCAGCAGAACCTCAGACAGACCCAATCAGCCCCAGCATTTT.

This clonotype was counted ten times or more. J is TRBJ2-1 and V is TRBV5-1, with TRBD1 identical over 7 bases. The germline V gene has CDR1 SGHRS and CDR2 YFSETQ. The CDR3 is 17 amino acids. V dropped 2 bases and J dropped 3; count of bases not matched to a gene: 11. CDR3 coding DNA: TGCGCCAGCAGCTTAACGTCCGGGACAGCTAACTACAATGAGCAGTTCTTC. It translates to CASSLTSGTANYNEQFF. Full variable domain (outside the CDR3, taken from reference TRBV5-1 and TRBJ2-1): KAGVTQTPRYLIKTRGQQVTLSCSPISGHRSVSWYQQTPGQGLQFLFEYFSETQRNKGNFPGRFSGRQFSNSRSEMNVSTLELGDSALYLCASSLTSGTANYNEQFFGPGTRLTVL.

This clonotype was found many times. This rearrangement joins TRBV7-9 to TRBJ2-1, with 11 bases aligning to TRBD2. V gave up 5 bases and J gave up 5 bases; unmatched junction bases: 8. Germline assignment: CDR1 SEHNR and CDR2 FQNEAQ (reference sequence). The CDR3 contains 16 residues. DNA for the CDR3: TGTGCCAGCAGCAAAAGGGGACTAGCGGCTAACAATGAGCAGTTCTTC. It codes for CASSKRGLAANNEQFF.

A note on this clonotype: As the CDR3 is not closed by the conserved phenylalanine or tryptophan, this likely results from a read error. This rearrangement joins TRBV2 to TRBJ1-1; possibly TRBD1 for D (5 bases). Germline-derived CDR1 and CDR2 are SNHLY and FYNNEI. The germline V and J ends were trimmed by 6 bases and 2 bases, with 13 bases remaining between them. The CDR3 covers 14 residues. In nucleotides, the CDR3 is TGTGCCAGCAGGGGCCATAGGGGTAACACTGAAGCTTTCTAT. Its protein is CASRGHRGNTEAFY.

This clonotype was recorded many times. The J gene is TRBJ1-1, the V gene TRBV5-6, with 7 bases identical to TRBD1. Germline-derived CDR1 and CDR2 are SGHDT and YYEEEE. The CDR3 spans 13 residues. With V trimmed by 3 bases and J by 6 bases, 5 bases remained unmatched. CDR3 region: CASSSQGEAEAFF. The CDR3 region has the DNA TGTGCCAGCAGCTCCCAGGGGGAGGCTGAAGCTTTCTTT.

This clonotype was found a few times. This chain joins TRBV5-1 and TRBJ2-5, with a possible D match to TRBD2 (6 bases). Germline CDR1 SGHRS, CDR2 YFSETQ. The CDR3 totals 16 residues. With 3 bases removed from V and 4 bases from J, the gap between germline ends came to 19 bases. The CDR3 loop reads CASSYKLVGSGETQYF. CDR3 DNA: TGCGCCAGCAGCTACAAACTGGTCGGGAGTGGAGAGACCCAGTACTTC.

Many counts were recorded for this clonotype. J is TRBJ2-3 and V is TRBV12-3 or TRBV12-4; a weak D match, TRBD2 (6 bases). Trimming took 0 bases from V and 2 from J, leaving 12 bases between them. The CDR3 runs 16 residues. CDR3 sequence (DNA): TGTGCCAGCAGTTTAGCCGGGACTGGAACCACAGATACGCAGTATTTT. It codes for CASSLAGTGTTDTQYF.

The chain employs TRBV29-1 and TRBJ2-1; possibly TRBD2 for D (7 bases). The CDR3 spans 16 residues. The V and J ends lost 2 bases and 0 bases respectively, with 14 bases between them. In germline, CDR1 is SQVTM, CDR2 ANQGSEA. Here the CDR3 DNA reads TGCAGCGTTGAAACAGGGAGGGGCAGCTCCTACAATGAGCAGTTCTTC. Translation gives CSVETGRGSSYNEQFF.

The J gene is TRBJ2-1, the V gene TRBV18, with D unresolved. Per the germline V gene, CDR1 is KGHSH and CDR2 is LQKENI. V shed 4 bases and J shed 16 bases, with 20 bases lying between them. The CDR3 spans 13 residues. The CDR3 DNA follows: TGTGCCAGCTCACAACTTCGACACCCCGGTTTATTCTTC. Its translation is CASSQLRHPGLFF.

V usage is TRBV20-1 and J usage is TRBJ2-3; possibly TRBD2 for D (6 bases). Trimming left V 7 bases short and J 0 bases short, with 20 bases between. The CDR3 contains 16 residues. Germline CDR1 DFQATT, CDR2 SNEGSKA (reference sequence). CDR3 in DNA: TGCAGTGGTTTATGGGCTAGCGCATCTAGCACAGATACGCAGTATTTT. As protein: CSGLWASASSTDTQYF.

Points on this clonotype: This clone may be a read error of a much larger clone one base away. CDR3 DNA: TGTGTCAGCAGCCCGGGGGCTTCGGGTAAACTGTTTTTT. Translation: CVSSPGASGKLFF. The V call is TRBV12-3 or TRBV12-4, the J call TRBJ1-4, with D perhaps TRBD1 (6 bases). CDR3 length equals 13 residues.

This clonotype appeared a few times. CDR3 amino acids: CASSSDTSYEQYF. CDR3 nucleotide sequence: TGCGCCAGCTCCTCGGACACCTCCTACGAGCAGTACTTC. J is TRBJ2-7 and V is TRBV5-1; possibly TRBD1 for D (5 bases). The CDR3 consists of 13 residues. Germline CDR1 reads SGHRS; CDR2 reads YFSETQ. Trimming removed 7 bases at V and 0 bases at J, with 11 bases between.

This clonotype was found a few times. This chain connects TRBV20-1 to TRBJ2-3; weak D call: TRBD2 (6 bases). Deletions cut 3 bases from V and 6 bases from J, with 7 bases between. CDR3 size: 11 residues. CDR1 and CDR2 from the germline V gene are DFQATT and SNEGSKA (reference sequence). CDR3 DNA sequence: TGCAGTGCTAGGGAGGGGGATACGCAGTATTTT. It specifies CSAREGDTQYF.

This clonotype was counted a few times. The V and J genes are TRBV15 and TRBJ2-1, with 9 bases matching TRBD2. V lost 1 base to trimming and J lost 6 bases; unmatched junction nucleotides: 4. From germline, CDR1 is LNHNV and CDR2 YYDKDF (reference sequence). The CDR3 covers 15 residues. Here the CDR3 DNA reads TGTGCCACCAGCAGAGGGCTAGCGGGAATCAATGAGCAGTTCTTC. Translated: CATSRGLAGINEQFF.

There are many counts of this clonotype. The chain couples TRBV5-1 to TRBJ2-7; no firm D call. Trimming left V 4 bases short and J 7 bases short, with 18 bases between. CDR3 size: 14 residues. Germline V gene lookup returns CDR1 SGHRS and CDR2 YFSETQ. Here the CDR3 reads CASSPSRSYGEQYF. Written as DNA, the CDR3 is TGCGCCAGCAGCCCCTCGAGGAGTTATGGGGAGCAGTACTTC.

The table lists this clonotype with a few counts. The V call is TRBV12-3 or TRBV12-4, the J call TRBJ2-3; 7 bases align to TRBD2. V gave up 3 bases and J gave up 3 bases; unmatched junction bases: 6. This CDR3 is built from 15 residues. Here the CDR3 DNA reads TGTGCCAGCAGTTTCTCGGGACTATTTACAGATACGCAGTATTTT. Amino acid sequence: CASSFSGLFTDTQYF.

This clonotype was picked up many times. The chain is built from TRBV7-7 and TRBJ2-3; 7 bases fit TRBD2. CDR3 length: 14 residues. V lost 3 bases to trimming and J lost 3 bases; unmatched junction nucleotides: 3. Germline V gene data show CDR1 as SSHAT and CDR2 as FNYEAQ (reference sequence). CDR3 loop: CASSLRESTDTQYF. The CDR3 nucleotides are TGTGCCAGCAGCTTGCGGGAGTCAACAGATACGCAGTATTTT.

The chain employs TRBV7-9 and TRBJ2-1; no definite D call. This CDR3 is built from 12 residues. Germline-derived CDR1 and CDR2 are SEHNR and FQNEAQ (reference sequence). V lost 3 bases to trimming and J lost 9 bases, with 9 bases between them. In DNA, the CDR3 is TGTGCCAGCAGCTTTAGTGGGGTTGAGCAGTTCTTC. Translated: CASSFSGVEQFF.

In this sample, this clonotype turned up many times. This chain connects TRBV20-1 to TRBJ2-3; D may match TRBD1 or TRBD2 (5 bases each). This CDR3 has 16 residues. Per the germline V gene, CDR1 is DFQATT and CDR2 is SNEGSKA (reference sequence). Between the trimmed V and J ends, which lost 4 bases and 4 bases, there was a span of 21 bases. CDR3 protein: CSAIGGPGQPSDTQYF. CDR3 DNA: TGCAGTGCTATAGGCGGACCGGGGCAACCGTCAGATACGCAGTATTTT.

About this clonotype itself: A much larger clone lies one base from this, so it may be a read error. The chain recombines TRBV11-2 with TRBJ2-3; the D is unclear. V shed 5 bases and J shed 0 bases, with 18 bases lying between them. Germline loops: CDR1 SGHAT, CDR2 FQNNGV. The CDR3 has 17 amino acids. The DNA for the CDR3 is TGTGCCAGCAGCCGAGCAGAGTCAGTGAAGAGCACAGATACGCAGTATTTT. Translation: CASSRAESVKSTDTQYF. Full variable domain (rest looked up from reference TRBV11-2 and TRBJ2-3): EAGVAQSPRYKIIEKRQSVAFWCNPISGHATLYWYQQILGQGPKLLIQFQNNGVVDDSQLPKDRFSAERLKGVDSTLKIQPAKLEDSAVYLCASSRAESVKSTDTQYFGPGTRLTVL.

The chain is built from TRBV12-3 or TRBV12-4 and TRBJ2-5; TRBD2 agrees at 7 bases. With V trimmed by 3 bases and J by 2 bases, 6 bases remained unmatched. The CDR3 contains 15 residues. The CDR3 loop reads CASSFWASGQETQYF. CDR3 DNA sequence: TGTGCCAGCAGTTTCTGGGCTAGCGGACAAGAGACCCAGTACTTC.